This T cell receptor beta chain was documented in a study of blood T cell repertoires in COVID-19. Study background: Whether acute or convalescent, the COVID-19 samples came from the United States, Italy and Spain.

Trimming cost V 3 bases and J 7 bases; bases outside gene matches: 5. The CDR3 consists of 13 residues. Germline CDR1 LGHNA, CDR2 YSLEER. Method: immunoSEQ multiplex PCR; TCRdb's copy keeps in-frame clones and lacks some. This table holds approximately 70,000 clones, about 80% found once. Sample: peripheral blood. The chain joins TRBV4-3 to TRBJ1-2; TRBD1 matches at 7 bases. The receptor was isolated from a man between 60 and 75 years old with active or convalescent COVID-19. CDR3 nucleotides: TGCGCCAGCAGCCACACAGGGGCGGGTGGCTACACCTTC. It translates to CASSHTGAGGYTF.